This paragraph covers one T cell receptor beta chain sequence. What it binds is not known. These data belong to a study of cytomegalovirus exposure and HLA in healthy donors. PCR amplification relied on 60 Vbeta primers (plus 13 Jbeta primers). TCRdb's copy holds only in-frame clones and misses some; the assay was immunoSEQ multiplex PCR. Here the sample spans 110,000 or so clones, roughly 71% being singletons. With 1 base clipped from V and 0 bases from J, the junction kept 3 bases outside the gene matches. Germline V lookup: CDR1 GTSNPN, CDR2 SVGIG (reference sequence). CDR3 length: 15 amino acids. Overall study results and limits: For cytomegalovirus status, the classifier reportedly gave diagnoses with high specificity and sensitivity.

Sequencing used PBMCs. The source is a woman aged 40 to 49 in good health and CMV-seropositive. The chain combines TRBV30 with TRBJ1-3, with 7 bases matching TRBD1. Here the CDR3 reads CAWSGRDSSGNTIYF. CDR3 sequence (DNA): TGTGCCTGGAGTGGCCGGGACAGCTCTGGAAACACCATATATTTT.